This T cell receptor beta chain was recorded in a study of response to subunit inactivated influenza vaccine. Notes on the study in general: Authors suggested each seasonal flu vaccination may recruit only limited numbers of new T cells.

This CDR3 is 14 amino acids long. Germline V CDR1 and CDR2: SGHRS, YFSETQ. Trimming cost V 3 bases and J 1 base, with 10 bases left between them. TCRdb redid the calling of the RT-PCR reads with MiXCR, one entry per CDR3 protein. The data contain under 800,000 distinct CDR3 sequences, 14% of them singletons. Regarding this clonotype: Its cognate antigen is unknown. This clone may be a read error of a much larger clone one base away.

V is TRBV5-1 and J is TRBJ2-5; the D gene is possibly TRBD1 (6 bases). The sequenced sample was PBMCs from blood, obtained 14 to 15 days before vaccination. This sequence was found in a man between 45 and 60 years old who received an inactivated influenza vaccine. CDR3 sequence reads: CASSSGTFQETQYF. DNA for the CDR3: TGCGCCAGCAGCTCCGGGACATTCCAAGAGACCCAGTACTTC. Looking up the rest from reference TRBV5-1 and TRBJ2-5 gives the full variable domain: KAGVTQTPRYLIKTRGQQVTLSCSPISGHRSVSWYQQTPGQGLQFLFEYFSETQRNKGNFPGRFSGRQFSNSRSEMNVSTLELGDSALYLCASSSGTFQETQYFGPGTRLLVL.